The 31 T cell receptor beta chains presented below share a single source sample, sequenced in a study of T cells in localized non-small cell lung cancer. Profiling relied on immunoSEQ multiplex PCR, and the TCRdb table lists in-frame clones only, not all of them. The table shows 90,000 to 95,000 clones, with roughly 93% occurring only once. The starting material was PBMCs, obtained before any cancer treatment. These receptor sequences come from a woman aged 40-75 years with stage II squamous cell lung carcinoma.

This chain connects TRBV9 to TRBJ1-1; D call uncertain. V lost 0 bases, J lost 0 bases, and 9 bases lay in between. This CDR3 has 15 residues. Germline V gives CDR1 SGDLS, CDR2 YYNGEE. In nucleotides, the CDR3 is TGTGCCAGCAGCGTAGGTGGCAGAATGAACACTGAAGCTTTCTTT. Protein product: CASSVGGRMNTEAFF.

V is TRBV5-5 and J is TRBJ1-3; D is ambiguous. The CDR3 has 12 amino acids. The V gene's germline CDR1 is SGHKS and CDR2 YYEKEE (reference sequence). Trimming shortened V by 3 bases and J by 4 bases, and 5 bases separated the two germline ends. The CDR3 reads CASSSPGNTIYF. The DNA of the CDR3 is TGTGCCAGCAGCTCACCGGGAAACACCATATATTTT.

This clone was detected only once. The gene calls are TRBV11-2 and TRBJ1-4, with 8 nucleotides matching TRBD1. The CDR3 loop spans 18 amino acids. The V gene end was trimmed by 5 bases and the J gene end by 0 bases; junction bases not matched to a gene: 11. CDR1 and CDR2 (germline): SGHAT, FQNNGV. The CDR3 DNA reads TGTGCCAGCAGCCCCGAACAGGGGGTTATTCCAACTAATGAAAAACTGTTTTTT. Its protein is CASSPEQGVIPTNEKLFF.

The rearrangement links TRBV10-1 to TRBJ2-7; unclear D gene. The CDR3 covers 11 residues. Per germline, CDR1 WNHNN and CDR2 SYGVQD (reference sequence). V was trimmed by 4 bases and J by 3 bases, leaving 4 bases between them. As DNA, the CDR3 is TGCGCCAGCAGTGGAGGCTACGAGCAGTACTTC. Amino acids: CASSGGYEQYF.

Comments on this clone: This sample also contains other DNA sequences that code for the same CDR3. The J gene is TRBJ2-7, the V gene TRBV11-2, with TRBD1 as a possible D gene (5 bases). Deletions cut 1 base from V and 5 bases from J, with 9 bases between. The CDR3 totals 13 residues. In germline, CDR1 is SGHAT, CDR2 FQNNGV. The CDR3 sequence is CASSLVGQNEQYF. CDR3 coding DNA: TGTGCCAGCAGCTTAGTGGGGCAAAACGAGCAGTACTTC.

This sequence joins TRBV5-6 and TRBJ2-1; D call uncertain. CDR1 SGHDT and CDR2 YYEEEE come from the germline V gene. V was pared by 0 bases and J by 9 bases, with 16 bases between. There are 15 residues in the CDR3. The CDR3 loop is CASSLALTGFGEQFF. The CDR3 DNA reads TGTGCCAGCAGCTTGGCCCTGACTGGGTTCGGTGAGCAGTTCTTC.

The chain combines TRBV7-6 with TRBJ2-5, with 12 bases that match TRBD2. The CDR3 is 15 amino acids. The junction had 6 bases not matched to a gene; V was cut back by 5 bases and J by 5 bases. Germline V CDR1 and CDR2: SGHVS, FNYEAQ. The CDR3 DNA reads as TGTGCCAGCAGCGCTCTAGCGGGGGGGCTGGAGACCCAGTACTTC. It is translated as CASSALAGGLETQYF.

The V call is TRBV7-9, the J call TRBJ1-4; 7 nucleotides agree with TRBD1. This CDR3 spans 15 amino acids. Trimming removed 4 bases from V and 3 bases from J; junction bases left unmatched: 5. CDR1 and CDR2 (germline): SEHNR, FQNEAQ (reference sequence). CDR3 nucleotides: TGTGCCAGCAGCTACGACAGGGCTTCTAATGAAAAACTGTTTTTT. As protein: CASSYDRASNEKLFF.

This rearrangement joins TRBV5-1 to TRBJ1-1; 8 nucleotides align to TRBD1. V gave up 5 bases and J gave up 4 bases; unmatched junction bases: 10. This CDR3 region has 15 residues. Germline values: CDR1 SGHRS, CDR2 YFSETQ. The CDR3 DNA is TGCGCCAGCAGGGATAAGACAGGGGCGGGCACTGAAGCTTTCTTT. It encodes CASRDKTGAGTEAFF.

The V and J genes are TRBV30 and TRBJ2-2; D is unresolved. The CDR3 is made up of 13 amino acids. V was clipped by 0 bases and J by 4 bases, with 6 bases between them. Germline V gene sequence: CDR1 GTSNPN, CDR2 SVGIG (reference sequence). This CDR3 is CAWSVISTGELFF. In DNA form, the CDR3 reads TGTGCCTGGAGTGTAATATCCACCGGGGAGCTGTTTTTT. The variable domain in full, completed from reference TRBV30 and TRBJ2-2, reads SQTIHQWPATLVQPVGSPLSLECTVEGTSNPNLYWYRQAAGRGLQLLFYSVGIGQISSEVPQNLSASRPQDRQFILSSKKLLLSDSGFYLCAWSVISTGELFFGEGSRLTVL.

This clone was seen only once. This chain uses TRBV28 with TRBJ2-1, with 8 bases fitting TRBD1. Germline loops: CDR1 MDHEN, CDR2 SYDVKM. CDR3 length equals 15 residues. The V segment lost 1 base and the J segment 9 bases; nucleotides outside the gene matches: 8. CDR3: CASSLYARGPGEQFF. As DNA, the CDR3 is TGTGCCAGCAGTTTATACGCCAGGGGGCCAGGTGAGCAGTTCTTC.

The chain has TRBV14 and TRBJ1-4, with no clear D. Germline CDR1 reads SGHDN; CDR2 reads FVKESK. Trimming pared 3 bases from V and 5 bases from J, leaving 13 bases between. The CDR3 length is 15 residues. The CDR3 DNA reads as TGTGCCAGCAGCCATCAGTGGGGAGGGAATGAAAAACTGTTTTTT. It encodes CASSHQWGGNEKLFF. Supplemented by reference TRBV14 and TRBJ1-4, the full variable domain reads EAGVTQFPSHSVIEKGQTVTLRCDPISGHDNLYWYRRVMGKEIKFLLHFVKESKQDESGMPNNRFLAERTGGTYSTLKVQPAELEDSGVYFCASSHQWGGNEKLFFGSGTQLSVL.

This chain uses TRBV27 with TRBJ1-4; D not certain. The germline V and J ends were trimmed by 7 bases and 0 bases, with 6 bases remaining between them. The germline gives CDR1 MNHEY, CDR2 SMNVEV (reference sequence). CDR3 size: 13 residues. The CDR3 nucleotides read TGTGCCAGCAAGCGGTCAACTAATGAAAAACTGTTTTTT. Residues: CASKRSTNEKLFF.

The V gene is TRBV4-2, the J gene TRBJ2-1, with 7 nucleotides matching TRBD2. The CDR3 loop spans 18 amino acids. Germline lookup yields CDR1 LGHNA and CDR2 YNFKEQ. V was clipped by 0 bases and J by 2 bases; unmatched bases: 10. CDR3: CASSQDPQRERPYNEQFF. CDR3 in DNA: TGTGCCAGCAGCCAAGATCCCCAGCGGGAACGCCCCTACAATGAGCAGTTCTTC.

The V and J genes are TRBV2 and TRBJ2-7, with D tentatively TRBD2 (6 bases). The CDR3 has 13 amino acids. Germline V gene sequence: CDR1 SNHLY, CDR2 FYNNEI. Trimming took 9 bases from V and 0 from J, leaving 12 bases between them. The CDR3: CARERAASYEQYF. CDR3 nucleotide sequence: TGTGCCAGAGAGCGGGCTGCCTCCTACGAGCAGTACTTC. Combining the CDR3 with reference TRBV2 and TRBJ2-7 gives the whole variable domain EPEVTQTPSHQVTQMGQEVILRCVPISNHLYFYWYRQILGQKVEFLVSFYNNEISEKSEIFDDQFSVERPDGSNFTLKIRSTKLEDSAMYFCARERAASYEQYFGPGTRLTVT.

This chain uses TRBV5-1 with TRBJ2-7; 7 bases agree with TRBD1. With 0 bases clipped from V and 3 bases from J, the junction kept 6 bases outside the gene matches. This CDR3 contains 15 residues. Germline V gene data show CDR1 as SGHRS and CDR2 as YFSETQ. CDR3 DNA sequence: TGCGCCAGCAGCTTGGACGCAGGGGGTAGCTACGAGCAGTACTTC. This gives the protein CASSLDAGGSYEQYF.

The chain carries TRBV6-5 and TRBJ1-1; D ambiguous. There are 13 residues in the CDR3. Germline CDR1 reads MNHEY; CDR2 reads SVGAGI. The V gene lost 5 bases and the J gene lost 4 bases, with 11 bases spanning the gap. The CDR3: CASSTDRGTEAFF. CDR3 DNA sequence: TGTGCCAGCAGTACCGACCGGGGCACTGAAGCTTTCTTT.

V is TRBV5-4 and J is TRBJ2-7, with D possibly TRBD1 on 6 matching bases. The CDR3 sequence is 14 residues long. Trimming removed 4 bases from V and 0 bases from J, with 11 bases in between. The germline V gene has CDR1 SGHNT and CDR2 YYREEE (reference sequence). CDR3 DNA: TGTGCCAGCAGCATAAGGGACAACTCCTACGAGCAGTACTTC. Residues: CASSIRDNSYEQYF.

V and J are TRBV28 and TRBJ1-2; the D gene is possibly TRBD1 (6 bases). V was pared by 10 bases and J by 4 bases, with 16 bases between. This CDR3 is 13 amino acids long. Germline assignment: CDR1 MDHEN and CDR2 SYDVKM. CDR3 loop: CATLGGWSYGYTF. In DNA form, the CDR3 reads TGTGCCACTCTAGGGGGGTGGAGCTATGGCTACACCTTC.

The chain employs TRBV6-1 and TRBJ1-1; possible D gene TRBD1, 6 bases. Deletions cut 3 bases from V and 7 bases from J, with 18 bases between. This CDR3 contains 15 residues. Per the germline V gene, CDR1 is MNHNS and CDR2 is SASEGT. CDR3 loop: CASSDFLEGGGEAFF. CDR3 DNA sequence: TGTGCCAGCAGTGATTTCCTAGAGGGGGGAGGTGAAGCTTTCTTT.

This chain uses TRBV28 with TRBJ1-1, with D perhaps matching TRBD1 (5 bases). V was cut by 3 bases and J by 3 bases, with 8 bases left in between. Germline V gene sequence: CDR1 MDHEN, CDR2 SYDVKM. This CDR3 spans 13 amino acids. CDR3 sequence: CASSLSGDTEAFF. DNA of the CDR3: TGTGCCAGCAGTTTGTCGGGGGACACTGAAGCTTTCTTT.

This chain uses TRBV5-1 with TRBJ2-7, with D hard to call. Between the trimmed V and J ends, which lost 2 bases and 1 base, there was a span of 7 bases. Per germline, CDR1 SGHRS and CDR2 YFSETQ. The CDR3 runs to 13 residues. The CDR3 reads CASSFGRSYEQYF. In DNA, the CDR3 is TGCGCCAGCAGCTTTGGCAGGTCCTACGAGCAGTACTTC.

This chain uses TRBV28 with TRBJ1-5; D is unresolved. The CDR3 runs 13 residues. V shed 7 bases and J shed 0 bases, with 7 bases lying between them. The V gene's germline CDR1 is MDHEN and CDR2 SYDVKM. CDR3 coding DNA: TGTGCCAGCAAACAGCGTAGCAATCAGCCCCAGCATTTT. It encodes CASKQRSNQPQHF.

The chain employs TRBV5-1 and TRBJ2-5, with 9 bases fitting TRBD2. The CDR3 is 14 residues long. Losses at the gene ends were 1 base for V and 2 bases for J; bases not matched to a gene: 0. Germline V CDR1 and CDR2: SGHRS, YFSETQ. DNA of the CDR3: TGCGCCAGCAGCTTGACTAGCGGGCAAGAGACCCAGTACTTC. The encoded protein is CASSLTSGQETQYF. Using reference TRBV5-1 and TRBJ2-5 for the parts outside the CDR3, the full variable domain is KAGVTQTPRYLIKTRGQQVTLSCSPISGHRSVSWYQQTPGQGLQFLFEYFSETQRNKGNFPGRFSGRQFSNSRSEMNVSTLELGDSALYLCASSLTSGQETQYFGPGTRLLVL.

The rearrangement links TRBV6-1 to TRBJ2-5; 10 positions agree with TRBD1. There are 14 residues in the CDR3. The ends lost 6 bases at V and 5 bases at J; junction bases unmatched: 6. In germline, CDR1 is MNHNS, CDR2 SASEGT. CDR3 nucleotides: TGTGCCAGCAGCTTGGACAGGGGGAGGGAGACCCAGTACTTC. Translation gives CASSLDRGRETQYF.

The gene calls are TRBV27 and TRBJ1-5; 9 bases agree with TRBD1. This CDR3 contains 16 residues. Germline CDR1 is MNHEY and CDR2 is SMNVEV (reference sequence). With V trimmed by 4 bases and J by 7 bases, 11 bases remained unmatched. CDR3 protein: CASSSTGGGLLQPQHF. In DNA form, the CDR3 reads TGTGCCAGCAGTTCGACAGGGGGGGGTCTCCTCCAGCCCCAGCATTTT.

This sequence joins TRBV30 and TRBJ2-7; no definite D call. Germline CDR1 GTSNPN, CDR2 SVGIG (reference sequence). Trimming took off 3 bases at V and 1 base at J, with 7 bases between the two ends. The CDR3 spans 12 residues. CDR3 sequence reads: CAWSQESYEQYF. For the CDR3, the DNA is TGTGCCTGGAGCCAGGAATCCTACGAGCAGTACTTC. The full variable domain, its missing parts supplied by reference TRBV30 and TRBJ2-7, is SQTIHQWPATLVQPVGSPLSLECTVEGTSNPNLYWYRQAAGRGLQLLFYSVGIGQISSEVPQNLSASRPQDRQFILSSKKLLLSDSGFYLCAWSQESYEQYFGPGTRLTVT.

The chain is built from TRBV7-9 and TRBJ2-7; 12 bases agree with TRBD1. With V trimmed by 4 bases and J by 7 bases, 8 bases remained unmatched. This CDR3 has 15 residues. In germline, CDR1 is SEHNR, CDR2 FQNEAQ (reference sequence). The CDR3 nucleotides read TGTGCCAGCAGCTCGTCGGGACAGGGGGCCGAAGAGCAGTACTTC. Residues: CASSSSGQGAEEQYF.

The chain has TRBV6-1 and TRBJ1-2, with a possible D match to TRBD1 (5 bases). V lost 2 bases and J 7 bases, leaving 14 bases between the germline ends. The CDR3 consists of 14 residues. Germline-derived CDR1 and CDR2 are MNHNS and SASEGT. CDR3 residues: CASSELPVTGGYTF. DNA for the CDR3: TGTGCCAGCAGTGAACTACCCGTTACAGGTGGCTACACCTTC.

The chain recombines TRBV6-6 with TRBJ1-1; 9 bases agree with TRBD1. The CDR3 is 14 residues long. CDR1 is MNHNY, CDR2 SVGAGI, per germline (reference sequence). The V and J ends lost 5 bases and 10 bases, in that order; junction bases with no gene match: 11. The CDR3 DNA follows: TGTGCCAGCAGTACAGGGGGCGGAAGGCGAAGAGCTTTCTTT. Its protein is CASSTGGGRRRAFF.

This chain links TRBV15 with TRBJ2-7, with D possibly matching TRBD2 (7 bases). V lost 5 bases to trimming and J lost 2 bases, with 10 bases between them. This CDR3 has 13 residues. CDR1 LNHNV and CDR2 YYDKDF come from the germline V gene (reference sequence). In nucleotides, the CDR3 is TGTGCCACCAGCCCCGGGGGGCCCTACGAGCAGTACTTC. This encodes CATSPGGPYEQYF.